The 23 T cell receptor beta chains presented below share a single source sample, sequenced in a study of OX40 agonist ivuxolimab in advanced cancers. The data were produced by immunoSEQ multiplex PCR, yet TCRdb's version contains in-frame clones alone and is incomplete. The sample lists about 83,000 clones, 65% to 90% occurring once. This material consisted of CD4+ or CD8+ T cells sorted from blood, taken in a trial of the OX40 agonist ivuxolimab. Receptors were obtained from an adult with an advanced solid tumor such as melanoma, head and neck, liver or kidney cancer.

CDR3 in DNA: TGTGCCAGCAGCCATCGGGGCGCCGGATACAATGAGCAGTTCTTC. Translated: CASSHRGAGYNEQFF. The chain has TRBV28 and TRBJ2-1; the D gene could be TRBD1 or TRBD2 (5 bases each). V was trimmed by 6 bases and J by 4 bases, leaving 16 bases between them. The germline gives CDR1 MDHEN, CDR2 SYDVKM. The CDR3 is made up of 15 amino acids.

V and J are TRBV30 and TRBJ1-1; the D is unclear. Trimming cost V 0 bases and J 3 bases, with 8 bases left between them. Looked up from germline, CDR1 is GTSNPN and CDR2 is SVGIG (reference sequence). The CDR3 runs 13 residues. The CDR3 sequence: CAWSVVSDTEAFF. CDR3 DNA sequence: TGTGCCTGGAGTGTAGTGTCGGACACTGAAGCTTTCTTT.

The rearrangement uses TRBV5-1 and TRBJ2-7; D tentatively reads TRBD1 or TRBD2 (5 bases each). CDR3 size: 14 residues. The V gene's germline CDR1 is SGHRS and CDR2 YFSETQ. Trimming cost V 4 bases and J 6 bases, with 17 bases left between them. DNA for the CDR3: TGCGCCAGCAGCGACCGGGACGGGCGTCTCGAGCAGTACTTC. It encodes CASSDRDGRLEQYF.

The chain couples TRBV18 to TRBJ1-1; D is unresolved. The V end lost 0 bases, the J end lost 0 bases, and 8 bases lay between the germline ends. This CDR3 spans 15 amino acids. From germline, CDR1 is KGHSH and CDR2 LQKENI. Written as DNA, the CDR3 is TGTGCCAGCTCACCACCGGGAAGAATGAACACTGAAGCTTTCTTT. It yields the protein CASSPPGRMNTEAFF.

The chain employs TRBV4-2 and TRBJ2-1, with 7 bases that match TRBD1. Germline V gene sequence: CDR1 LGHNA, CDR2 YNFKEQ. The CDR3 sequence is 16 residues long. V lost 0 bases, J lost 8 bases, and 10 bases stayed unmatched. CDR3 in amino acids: CASSQDHGQVSHEQFF. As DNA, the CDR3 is TGTGCCAGCAGCCAAGACCACGGACAGGTATCCCATGAGCAGTTCTTC.

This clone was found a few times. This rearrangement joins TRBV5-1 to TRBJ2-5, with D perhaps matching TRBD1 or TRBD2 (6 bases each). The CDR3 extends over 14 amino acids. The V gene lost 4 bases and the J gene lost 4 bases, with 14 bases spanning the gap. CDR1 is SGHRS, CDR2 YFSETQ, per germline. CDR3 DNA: TGCGCCAGCAGCCGAGAGGGGGGCCGAGAGACCCAGTACTTC. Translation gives CASSREGGRETQYF.

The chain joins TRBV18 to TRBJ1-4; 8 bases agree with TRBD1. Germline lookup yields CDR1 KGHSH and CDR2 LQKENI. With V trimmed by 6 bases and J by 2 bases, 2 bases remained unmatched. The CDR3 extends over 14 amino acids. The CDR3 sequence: CASSRQGTNEKLFF. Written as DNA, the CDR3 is TGTGCCAGCTCCCGACAGGGGACTAATGAAAAACTGTTTTTT.

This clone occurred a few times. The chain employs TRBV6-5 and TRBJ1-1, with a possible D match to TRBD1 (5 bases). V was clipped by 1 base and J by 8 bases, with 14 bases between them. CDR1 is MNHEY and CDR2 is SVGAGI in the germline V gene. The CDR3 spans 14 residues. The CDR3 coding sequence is TGTGCCAGCAGTTACTACCCGGGGGAGGAAGAAGCTTTCTTT. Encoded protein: CASSYYPGEEEAFF.

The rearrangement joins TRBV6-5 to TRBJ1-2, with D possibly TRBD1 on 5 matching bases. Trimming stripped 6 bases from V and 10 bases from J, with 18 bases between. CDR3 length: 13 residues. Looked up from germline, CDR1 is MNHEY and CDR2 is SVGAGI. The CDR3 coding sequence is TGTGCCAGCAGCTCGGGACCCGGGCGTTTCTACACCTTC. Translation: CASSSGPGRFYTF.

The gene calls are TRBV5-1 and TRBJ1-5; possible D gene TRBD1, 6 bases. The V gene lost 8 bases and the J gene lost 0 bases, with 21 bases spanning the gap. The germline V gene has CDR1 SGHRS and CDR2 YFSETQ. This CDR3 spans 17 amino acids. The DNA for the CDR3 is TGCGCCAGAATACGGGACAACGACTCCTATAGCAATCAGCCCCAGCATTTT. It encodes CARIRDNDSYSNQPQHF.

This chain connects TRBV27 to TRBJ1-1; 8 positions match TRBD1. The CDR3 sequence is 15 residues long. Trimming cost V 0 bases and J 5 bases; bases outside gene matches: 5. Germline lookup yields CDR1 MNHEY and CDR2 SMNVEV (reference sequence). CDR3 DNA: TGTGCCAGCAGTTTATCGTTGGACAGGGCGACTGAAGCTTTCTTT. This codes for CASSLSLDRATEAFF.

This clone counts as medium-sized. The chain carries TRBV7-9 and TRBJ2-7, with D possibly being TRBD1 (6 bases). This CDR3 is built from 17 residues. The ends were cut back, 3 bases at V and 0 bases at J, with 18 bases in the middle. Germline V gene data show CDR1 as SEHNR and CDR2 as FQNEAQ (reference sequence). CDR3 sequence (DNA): TGTGCCAGCAGCTTCCGACAGGACCAATTGACCTCCTACGAGCAGTACTTC. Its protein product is CASSFRQDQLTSYEQYF.

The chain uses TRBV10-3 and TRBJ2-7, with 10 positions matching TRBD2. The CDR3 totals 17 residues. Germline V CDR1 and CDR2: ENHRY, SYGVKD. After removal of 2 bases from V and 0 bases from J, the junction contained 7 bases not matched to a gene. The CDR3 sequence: CAISERLAGENSYEQYF. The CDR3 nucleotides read TGTGCCATCAGTGAGAGGCTAGCGGGGGAGAACTCCTACGAGCAGTACTTC.

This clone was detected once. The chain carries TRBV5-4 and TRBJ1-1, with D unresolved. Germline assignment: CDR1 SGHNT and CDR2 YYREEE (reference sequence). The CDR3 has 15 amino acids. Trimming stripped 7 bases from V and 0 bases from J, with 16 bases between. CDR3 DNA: TGTGCCAGCTCCCGGTCACCGGTCATGAACACTGAAGCTTTCTTT. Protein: CASSRSPVMNTEAFF. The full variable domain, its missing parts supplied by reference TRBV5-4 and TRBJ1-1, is ETGVTQSPTHLIKTRGQQVTLRCSSQSGHNTVSWYQQALGQGPQFIFQYYREEENGRGNFPPRFSGLQFPNYSSELNVNALELDDSALYLCASSRSPVMNTEAFFGQGTRLTVV.

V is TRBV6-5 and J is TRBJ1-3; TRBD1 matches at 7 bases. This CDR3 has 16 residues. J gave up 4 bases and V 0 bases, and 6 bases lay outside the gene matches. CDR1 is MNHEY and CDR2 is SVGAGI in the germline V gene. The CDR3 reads CASSYSFGTVGNTIYF. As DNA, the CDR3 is TGTGCCAGCAGTTACTCATTTGGGACAGTCGGAAACACCATATATTTT.

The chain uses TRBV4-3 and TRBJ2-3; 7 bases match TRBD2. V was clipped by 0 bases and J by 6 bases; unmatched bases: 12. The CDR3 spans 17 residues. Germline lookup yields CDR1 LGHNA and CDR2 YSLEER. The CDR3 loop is CASSQDWGSGSVDTQYF. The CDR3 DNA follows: TGCGCCAGCAGCCAAGATTGGGGTAGCGGGTCCGTTGATACGCAGTATTTT.

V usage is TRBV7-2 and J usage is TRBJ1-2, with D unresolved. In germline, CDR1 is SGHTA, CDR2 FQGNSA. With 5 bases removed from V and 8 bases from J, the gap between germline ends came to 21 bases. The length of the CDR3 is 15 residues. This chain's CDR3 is CASSPVEVRGKGYTF. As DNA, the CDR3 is TGTGCCAGCAGCCCAGTGGAGGTACGGGGAAAGGGCTACACCTTC. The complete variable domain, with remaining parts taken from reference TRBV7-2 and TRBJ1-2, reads GAGVSQSPSNKVTEKGKDVELRCDPISGHTALYWYRQSLGQGLEFLIYFQGNSAPDKSGLPSDRFSAERTGGSVSTLTIQRTQQEDSAVYLCASSPVEVRGKGYTFGSGTRLTVV.

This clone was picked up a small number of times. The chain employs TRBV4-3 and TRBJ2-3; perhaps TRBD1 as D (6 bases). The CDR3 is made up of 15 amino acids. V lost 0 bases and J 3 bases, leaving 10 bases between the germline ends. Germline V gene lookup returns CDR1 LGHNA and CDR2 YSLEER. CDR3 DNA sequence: TGCGCCAGCAGCCAAGAAGACAGGAGAACAGATACGCAGTATTTT. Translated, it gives CASSQEDRRTDTQYF.

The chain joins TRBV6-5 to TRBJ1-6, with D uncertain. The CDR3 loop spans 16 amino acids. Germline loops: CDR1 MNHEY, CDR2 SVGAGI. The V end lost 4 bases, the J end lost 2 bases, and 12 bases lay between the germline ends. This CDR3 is CASSSPDGAYNSPLHF. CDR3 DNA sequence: TGTGCCAGCAGTTCACCGGACGGAGCCTATAATTCACCCCTCCACTTT.

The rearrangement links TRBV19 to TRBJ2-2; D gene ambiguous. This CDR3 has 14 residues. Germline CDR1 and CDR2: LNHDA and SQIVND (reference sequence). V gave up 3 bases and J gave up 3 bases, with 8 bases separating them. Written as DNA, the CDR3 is TGTGCCAGTAGTATTGTTGGGTACACCGGGGAGCTGTTTTTT. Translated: CASSIVGYTGELFF.

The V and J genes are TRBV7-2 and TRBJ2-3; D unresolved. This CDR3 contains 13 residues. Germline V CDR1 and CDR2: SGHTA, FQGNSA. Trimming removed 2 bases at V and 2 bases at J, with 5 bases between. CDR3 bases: TGTGCCAGCAGCTTAACTCACACAGATACGCAGTATTTT. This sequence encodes CASSLTHTDTQYF. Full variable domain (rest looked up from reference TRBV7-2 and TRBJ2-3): GAGVSQSPSNKVTEKGKDVELRCDPISGHTALYWYRQSLGQGLEFLIYFQGNSAPDKSGLPSDRFSAERTGGSVSTLTIQRTQQEDSAVYLCASSLTHTDTQYFGPGTRLTVL.

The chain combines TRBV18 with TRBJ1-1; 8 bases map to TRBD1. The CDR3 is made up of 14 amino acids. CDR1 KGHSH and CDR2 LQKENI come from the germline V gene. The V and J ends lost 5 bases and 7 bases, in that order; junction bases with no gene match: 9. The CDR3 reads CASSAGTGNYEAFF. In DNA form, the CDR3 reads TGTGCCAGCTCAGCCGGGACAGGAAACTATGAAGCTTTCTTT.

Written as DNA, the CDR3 is TGTGCCAGTAGTACCGAGCTCTACGGGCCATCGCCAACTAACTATGGCTACACCTTC. Its protein product is CASSTELYGPSPTNYGYTF. The chain couples TRBV19 to TRBJ1-2, with D unclear. Trimming cost V 4 bases and J 0 bases, with 24 bases left between them. The CDR3 is made up of 19 amino acids. Germline-derived CDR1 and CDR2 are LNHDA and SQIVND (reference sequence).